This is a list of T cell receptor beta chains from one sample in a study of chronic HIV infection and antiretroviral therapy. Using its own MiXCR run on the 5' RACE reads, TCRdb lists one record per CDR3 protein. This sample has some 37,000 distinct CDR3 sequences, with 7% to 10% found just once. Sequenced input: peripheral blood. The source of these receptors is an adult who had HIV and had not received antiretroviral therapy, or was an uninfected healthy control (not recorded which). Both conserved end residues are part of each CDR3.

TRBJ1-3,TRBV3-1,CATRASSGNTIYF
TRBJ1-5,TRBV27,CASSQLGNQPQHF
TRBJ1-5,TRBV2,CASSDGGSNQPQHF
TRBJ2-1,TRBV30,CAWSKLAASSYNEQFF
TRBJ1-6,TRBV4-1,CASSQAGQGSPLHF
TRBJ1-1,TRBV2,CASEWGVNTEAFF
TRBJ1-1,TRBV28,CASRIPLSVGARGEAFF
TRBJ1-5,TRBV10-3,CAISESQGDQPQHF
TRBJ1-3,TRBV7-8,CASSLTELKGNTIYF
TRBJ1-1,TRBV9,CASSRGGTSTEAFF
TRBJ2-1,TRBV12-3/TRBV12-4,CASSLTGDWYNEQFF
TRBJ2-2,TRBV6-5,CASSFHTGELFF
TRBJ1-2,TRBV4-3,CASSQAPAPNYGYTF
TRBJ2-1,TRBV28,CASLGTSGRDFEQFF
TRBJ2-6,TRBV6-6,CASRLQGPNVLTF